The 14 T cell receptor beta chains in this list originate from one sample, sequenced in a study of control samples from healthy donors and cancer patients. Sequencing used immunoSEQ multiplex PCR; TCRdb keeps in-frame clones, though not all of them. The sample holds 150,000 to 200,000 clones, 91% seen once. The sample consisted of blood. These receptors were collected from a woman aged 25 to 45 in good health.

This sequence joins TRBV5-6 and TRBJ1-5; maybe TRBD1 (5 bases). Germline-derived CDR1 and CDR2 are SGHDT and YYEEEE. The CDR3 has 16 amino acids. V shed 2 bases and J shed 2 bases, with 14 bases lying between them. CDR3 sequence reads: CASSFRGSVGNQPQHF. In DNA form, the CDR3 reads TGTGCCAGCAGCTTCCGGGGGTCGGTCGGCAATCAGCCCCAGCATTTT.

V gene TRBV28 combines with J gene TRBJ2-2; D is undetermined. Trimming left V 2 bases short and J 4 bases short, with 8 bases between. Germline assignment: CDR1 MDHEN and CDR2 SYDVKM. This CDR3 is built from 14 residues. Written as DNA, the CDR3 is TGTGCCAGCAGTTTAGAAGGGTTCACCGGGGAGCTGTTTTTT. It translates to CASSLEGFTGELFF.

The chain is built from TRBV18 and TRBJ1-4, with TRBD1 matching 8 bases. Unmatched junction bases numbered 7, after V lost 3 bases and J lost 7 bases. In germline, CDR1 is KGHSH, CDR2 LQKENI. The CDR3 extends over 15 amino acids. In nucleotides, the CDR3 is TGTGCCAGCTCACCGCAGGGGGCTGGGGTTGAAAAACTGTTTTTT. This encodes CASSPQGAGVEKLFF.

This chain connects TRBV5-5 to TRBJ1-4, with 12 bases that match TRBD1. The length of the CDR3 is 16 residues. Germline V gene sequence: CDR1 SGHKS, CDR2 YYEKEE (reference sequence). V was pared by 3 bases and J by 8 bases, with 8 bases of the junction left unmatched. CDR3 DNA: TGTGCCAGCAGCTCACATGCCGGGACAGGGGGCGAAAAACTGTTTTTT. Translated, it gives CASSSHAGTGGEKLFF.

This clone was observed once. The gene calls are TRBV19 and TRBJ2-3; TRBD1 matches 9 bases. V was clipped by 5 bases and J by 5 bases; unmatched bases: 11. The germline CDR1 and CDR2 sequences are LNHDA and SQIVND (reference sequence). The CDR3 length is 16 residues. The CDR3 region has the DNA TGTGCCAGTAGTTATCTGAAGGGACAGGGTAGAGATACGCAGTATTTT. Protein sequence: CASSYLKGQGRDTQYF.

The chain links TRBV5-4 to TRBJ1-2; 11 nucleotides line up with TRBD1. CDR1 is SGHNT and CDR2 is YYREEE in the germline V gene (reference sequence). The V segment lost 2 bases and the J segment 5 bases; nucleotides outside the gene matches: 2. The CDR3 extends over 14 amino acids. CDR3 sequence reads: CASSFGQGAYGYTF. The CDR3 nucleotides are TGTGCCAGCAGCTTTGGACAGGGGGCGTATGGCTACACCTTC.

V gene TRBV27 combines with J gene TRBJ2-7; D gene uncertain. This CDR3 region has 11 residues. Per germline, CDR1 MNHEY and CDR2 SMNVEV (reference sequence). V was cut by 5 bases and J by 1 base, with 3 bases left in between. The CDR3 region is CASSGSYEQYF. CDR3 nucleotide sequence: TGTGCCAGCAGTGGGTCCTACGAGCAGTACTTC.

The rearrangement joins TRBV6-5 to TRBJ2-6, with D maybe TRBD1 (6 bases). The CDR3 contains 15 residues. Germline values: CDR1 MNHEY, CDR2 SVGAGI. The V end was cut by 5 bases, the J end by 1 base, with 9 bases between. For the CDR3, the DNA is TGTGCCAGCAGTAAACAGGGTTCTGGGGCCAACGTCCTGACTTTC. Its protein is CASSKQGSGANVLTF.

The chain has TRBV6-6 and TRBJ2-3, with 8 bases matching TRBD1. Germline-derived CDR1 and CDR2 are MNHNY and SVGAGI (reference sequence). The CDR3 runs 15 residues. Trimming removed 2 bases from V and 5 bases from J; junction bases left unmatched: 6. CDR3 loop: CASSYTQGAGDTQYF. In DNA form, the CDR3 reads TGTGCCAGCAGTTACACCCAGGGGGCCGGAGATACGCAGTATTTT.

A note on this clone: This CDR3 is also generated by other DNA sequences in the sample. The rearrangement links TRBV5-4 to TRBJ2-7; unclear D gene. This CDR3 spans 11 amino acids. Germline V lookup: CDR1 SGHNT, CDR2 YYREEE (reference sequence). The V end was cut by 2 bases, the J end by 3 bases, with 3 bases between. The CDR3 is CASSLGYEQYF. The CDR3 DNA follows: TGTGCCAGCAGCTTAGGCTACGAGCAGTACTTC.

For the CDR3, the DNA is TGTGCCAGCAGCCCAGACAGGACCTTCGAGCAGTACTTC. Translated: CASSPDRTFEQYF. The chain is built from TRBV7-7 and TRBJ2-7; the D gene is possibly TRBD1 (6 bases). There are 13 residues in the CDR3. The germline V and J ends were trimmed by 5 bases and 6 bases, with 14 bases remaining between them. Germline V gene data show CDR1 as SSHAT and CDR2 as FNYEAQ (reference sequence).

Comments on this clone: Other nucleotide sequences from this sample produce the same CDR3. J is TRBJ1-5 and V is TRBV5-6, with no clear D. In germline, CDR1 is SGHDT, CDR2 YYEEEE. V lost 0 bases and J 2 bases, leaving 6 bases between the germline ends. The CDR3 is 14 residues long. CDR3 residues: CASSLGGGNQPQHF. DNA for the CDR3: TGTGCCAGCAGCTTGGGCGGGGGCAATCAGCCCCAGCATTTT. Full variable domain (outside the CDR3, taken from reference TRBV5-6 and TRBJ1-5): DAGVTQSPTHLIKTRGQQVTLRCSPKSGHDTVSWYQQALGQGPQFIFQYYEEEERQRGNFPDRFSGHQFPNYSSELNVNALLLGDSALYLCASSLGGGNQPQHFGDGTRLSIL.

CDR3: CASSLQVLSGNTIYF. DNA for the CDR3: TGTGCCAGCAGCCTACAGGTCCTCTCTGGAAACACCATATATTTT. This chain uses TRBV7-2 with TRBJ1-3, with D tentatively TRBD1 (5 bases). The ends were cut back, 5 bases at V and 0 bases at J, with 11 bases in the middle. This CDR3 region has 15 residues. The germline V gene has CDR1 SGHTA and CDR2 FQGNSA.

The rearrangement uses TRBV5-1 and TRBJ2-2, with 9 nucleotides matching TRBD2. The germline gives CDR1 SGHRS, CDR2 YFSETQ. V was clipped by 4 bases and J by 1 base; unmatched bases: 5. This CDR3 comprises 16 residues. The CDR3 sequence is CASSPTTSGNTGELFF. DNA of the CDR3: TGCGCCAGCAGCCCGACGACTAGCGGGAACACCGGGGAGCTGTTTTTT. Based on the CDR3 plus reference TRBV5-1 and TRBJ2-2, the full variable domain is KAGVTQTPRYLIKTRGQQVTLSCSPISGHRSVSWYQQTPGQGLQFLFEYFSETQRNKGNFPGRFSGRQFSNSRSEMNVSTLELGDSALYLCASSPTTSGNTGELFFGEGSRLTVL.